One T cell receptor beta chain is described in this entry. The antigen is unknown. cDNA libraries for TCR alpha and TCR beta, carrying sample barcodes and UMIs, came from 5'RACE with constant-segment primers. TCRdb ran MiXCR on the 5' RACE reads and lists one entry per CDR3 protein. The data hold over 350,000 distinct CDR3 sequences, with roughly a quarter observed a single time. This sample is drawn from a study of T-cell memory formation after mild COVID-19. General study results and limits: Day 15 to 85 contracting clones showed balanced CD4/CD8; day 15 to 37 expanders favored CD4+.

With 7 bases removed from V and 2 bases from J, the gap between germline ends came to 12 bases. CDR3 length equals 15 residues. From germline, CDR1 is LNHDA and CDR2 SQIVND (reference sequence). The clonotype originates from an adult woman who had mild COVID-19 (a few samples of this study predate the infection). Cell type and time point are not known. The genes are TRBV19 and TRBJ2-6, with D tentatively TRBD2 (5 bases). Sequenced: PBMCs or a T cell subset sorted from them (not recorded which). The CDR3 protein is CASKAGGPGANVLTF. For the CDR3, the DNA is TGTGCCAGTAAGGCAGGAGGTCCTGGGGCCAACGTCCTGACTTTC.